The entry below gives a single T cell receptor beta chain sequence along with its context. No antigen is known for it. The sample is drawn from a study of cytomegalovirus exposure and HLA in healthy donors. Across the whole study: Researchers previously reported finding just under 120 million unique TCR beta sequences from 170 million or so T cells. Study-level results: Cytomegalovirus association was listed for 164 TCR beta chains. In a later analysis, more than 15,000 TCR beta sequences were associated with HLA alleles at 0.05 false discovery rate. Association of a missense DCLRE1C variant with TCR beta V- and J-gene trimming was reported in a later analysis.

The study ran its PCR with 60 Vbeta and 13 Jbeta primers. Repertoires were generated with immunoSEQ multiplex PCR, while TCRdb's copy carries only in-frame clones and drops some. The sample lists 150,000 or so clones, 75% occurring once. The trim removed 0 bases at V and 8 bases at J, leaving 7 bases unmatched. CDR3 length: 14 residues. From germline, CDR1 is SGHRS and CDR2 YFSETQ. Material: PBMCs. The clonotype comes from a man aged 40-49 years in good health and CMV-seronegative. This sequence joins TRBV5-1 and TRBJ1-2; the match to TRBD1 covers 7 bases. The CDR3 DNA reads TGCGCCAGCAGCTTGGGGACAGGCTCCGGGGGCTACACCTTC. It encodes CASSLGTGSGGYTF.